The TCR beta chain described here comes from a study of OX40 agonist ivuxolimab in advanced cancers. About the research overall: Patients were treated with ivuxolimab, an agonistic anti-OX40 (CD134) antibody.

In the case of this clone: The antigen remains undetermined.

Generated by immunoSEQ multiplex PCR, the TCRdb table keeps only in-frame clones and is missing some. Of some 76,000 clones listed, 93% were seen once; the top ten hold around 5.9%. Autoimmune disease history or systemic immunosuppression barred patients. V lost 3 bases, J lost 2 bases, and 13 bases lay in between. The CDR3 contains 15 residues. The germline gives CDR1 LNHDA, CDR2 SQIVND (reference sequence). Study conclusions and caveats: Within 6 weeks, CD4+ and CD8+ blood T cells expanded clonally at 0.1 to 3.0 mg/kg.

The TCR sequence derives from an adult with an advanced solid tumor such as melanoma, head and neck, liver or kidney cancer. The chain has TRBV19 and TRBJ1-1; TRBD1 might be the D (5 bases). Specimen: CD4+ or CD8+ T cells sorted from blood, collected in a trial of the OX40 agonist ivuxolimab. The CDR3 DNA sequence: TGTGCCAGTAGTATCGGAGGACACGGTAACACTGAAGCTTTCTTT. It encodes CASSIGGHGNTEAFF.